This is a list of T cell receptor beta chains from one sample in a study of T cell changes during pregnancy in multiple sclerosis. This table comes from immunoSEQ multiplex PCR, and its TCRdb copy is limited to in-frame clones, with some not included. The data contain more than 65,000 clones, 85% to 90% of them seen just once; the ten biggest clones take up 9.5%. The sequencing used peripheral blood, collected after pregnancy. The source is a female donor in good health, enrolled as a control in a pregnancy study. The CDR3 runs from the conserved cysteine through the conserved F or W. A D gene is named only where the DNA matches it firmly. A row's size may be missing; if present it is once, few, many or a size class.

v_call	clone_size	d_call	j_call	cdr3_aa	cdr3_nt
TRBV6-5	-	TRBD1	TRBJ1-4	CASSYSTGQGNEKLFF	TGTGCCAGCAGTTACTCAACCGGACAGGGGAATGAAAAACTGTTTTTT
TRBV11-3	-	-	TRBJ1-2	CASSLDQGGLGGYTF	TGTGCCAGCAGCTTAGATCAAGGAGGGTTGGGCGGCTACACCTTC
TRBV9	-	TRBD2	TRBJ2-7	CASSVASGFSSSYEQYF	TGTGCCAGCAGCGTAGCTAGCGGATTTTCAAGCTCCTACGAGCAGTACTTC
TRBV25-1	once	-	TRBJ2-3	CASSRGGSTDTQYF	TGTGCCAGCAGTAGGGGGGGTAGCACAGATACGCAGTATTTT
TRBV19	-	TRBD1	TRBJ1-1	CASSMGTGSNTEAFF	TGTGCCAGTAGTATGGGGACAGGGAGTAACACTGAAGCTTTCTTT
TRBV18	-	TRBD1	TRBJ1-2	CASSPRTGDYVGYGYTF	TGTGCCAGCTCACCAAGGACAGGGGATTATGTCGGCTATGGCTACACCTTC
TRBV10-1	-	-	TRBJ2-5	CASSLGFGQDLETQYF	TGCGCCAGCAGTTTGGGGTTTGGCCAGGACTTGGAGACCCAGTACTTC
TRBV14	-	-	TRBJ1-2	CASSQDARANYGYTF	TGTGCCAGCAGCCAAGATGCCAGGGCTAACTATGGCTACACCTTC
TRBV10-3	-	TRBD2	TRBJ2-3	CAARGGSSTDTQYF	TGTGCCGCTCGGGGGGGGTCTAGCACAGATACGCAGTATTTT
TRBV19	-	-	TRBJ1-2	CASSRRTALNYGYTF	TGTGCCAGTAGTAGGAGGACAGCCTTGAACTATGGCTACACCTTC
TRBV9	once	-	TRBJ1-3	CASSGGRGFSGNTIYF	TGTGCCAGCAGCGGAGGTAGGGGTTTCTCTGGAAACACCATATATTTT
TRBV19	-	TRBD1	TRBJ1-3	CASSADRSISGNTIYF	TGTGCCAGTAGTGCGGACAGGTCAATCTCTGGAAACACCATATATTTT
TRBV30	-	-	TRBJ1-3	CAWSARVTGNTIYF	TGTGCCTGGAGTGCTCGGGTTACTGGAAACACCATATATTTT
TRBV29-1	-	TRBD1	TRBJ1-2	CSVEGQGFGGYGYTF	TGCAGCGTTGAAGGACAGGGATTTGGCGGCTATGGCTACACCTTC
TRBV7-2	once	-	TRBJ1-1	CASSQVPERQEAFF	TGTGCCAGCAGCCAAGTACCGGAGAGACAGGAAGCTTTCTTT
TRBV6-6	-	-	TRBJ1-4	CASSYSAVNEKLFF	TGTGCCAGCAGTTACTCGGCAGTTAATGAAAAACTGTTTTTT
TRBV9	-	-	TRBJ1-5	CASSPGGLNQPQHF	TGTGCCAGCAGCCCTGGCGGGCTCAATCAGCCCCAGCATTTT
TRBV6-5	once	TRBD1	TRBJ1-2	CASSRGRGLGGYTF	TGTGCCAGCTCACGCGGCAGGGGGCTCGGTGGCTACACCTTC
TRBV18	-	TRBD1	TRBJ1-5	CASSPTGGNQPQHF	TGTGCCAGCTCACCCACAGGGGGGAATCAGCCCCAGCATTTT
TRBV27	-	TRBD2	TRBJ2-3	CASSFSGARDTQYF	TGTGCCAGCAGTTTCAGCGGGGCCAGGGATACGCAGTATTTT
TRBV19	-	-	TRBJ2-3	CASTLRAGRTDTQYF	TGTGCCAGTACCCTCAGGGCGGGGCGCACAGATACGCAGTATTTT
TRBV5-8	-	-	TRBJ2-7	CASSSNWGTVFSYEQYF	TGTGCCAGCAGCTCAAATTGGGGGACTGTCTTCTCCTACGAGCAGTACTTC
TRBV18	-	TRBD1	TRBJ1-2	CASSNRDRASRYGYTF	TGTGCCAGCTCCAACCGGGACAGAGCAAGCCGCTATGGCTACACCTTC
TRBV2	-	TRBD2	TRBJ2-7	CASTWDYYEQYF	TGTGCCAGCACCTGGGACTATTACGAGCAGTACTTC
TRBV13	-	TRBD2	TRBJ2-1	CASSLGTSGSSYNEQFF	TGTGCCAGCAGCCTGGGGACTAGCGGGAGTTCATACAATGAGCAGTTCTTC
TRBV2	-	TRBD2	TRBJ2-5	CASRGTSGGAIETQYF	TGTGCCAGCAGGGGGACTAGCGGGGGGGCCATAGAGACCCAGTACTTC
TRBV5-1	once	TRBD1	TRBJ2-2	CASSLGGTGNTGELFF	TGCGCCAGCAGCTTGGGGGGGACAGGGAACACCGGGGAGCTGTTTTTT
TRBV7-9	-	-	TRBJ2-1	CASSSDYGHEQFF	TGTGCCAGCAGCTCCGACTATGGTCATGAGCAGTTCTTC
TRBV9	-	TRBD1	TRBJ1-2	CASSVGTGGADSYGYTF	TGTGCCAGCAGCGTAGGGACAGGGGGCGCGGATTCCTATGGCTACACCTTC
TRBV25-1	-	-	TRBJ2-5	CASSEYGPQETQYF	TGTGCCAGCAGTGAATATGGGCCCCAAGAGACCCAGTACTTC
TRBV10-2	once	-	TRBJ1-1	CASSEEPEGHTEAFF	TGCGCCAGCAGTGAGGAACCGGAGGGGCACACTGAAGCTTTCTTT
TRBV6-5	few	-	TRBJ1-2	CASREAGGYTF	TGTGCCAGCAGGGAGGCTGGTGGCTACACCTTC
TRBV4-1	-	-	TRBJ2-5	CASSQEISYQETQYF	TGCGCCAGCAGCCAAGAAATCTCGTATCAAGAGACCCAGTACTTC
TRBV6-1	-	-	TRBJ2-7	CASSELGGEQYF	TGTGCCAGCAGTGAACTCGGGGGCGAGCAGTACTTC
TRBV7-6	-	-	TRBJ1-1	CASSPTTLDTEAFF	TGTGCCAGCAGCCCAACTACGTTGGACACTGAAGCTTTCTTT
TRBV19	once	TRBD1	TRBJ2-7	CASSSRDRGHYEQYF	TGTGCCAGTAGTAGCCGGGACAGGGGGCACTACGAGCAGTACTTC
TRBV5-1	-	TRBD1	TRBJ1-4	CASSFTGGETNEKLFF	TGCGCCAGCAGCTTTACAGGGGGCGAAACTAATGAAAAACTGTTTTTT
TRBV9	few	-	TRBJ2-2	CASSVAGSNTGELFF	TGTGCCAGCAGCGTAGCGGGATCGAACACCGGGGAGCTGTTTTTT
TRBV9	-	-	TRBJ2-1	CASHPGRGGVQSSYNEQFF	TGTGCCAGCCACCCTGGGCGTGGTGGCGTGCAGAGCTCCTACAATGAGCAGTTCTTC
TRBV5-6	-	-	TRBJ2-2	CASSSRGTGELFF	TGTGCCAGCAGCTCGCGGGGCACCGGGGAGCTGTTTTTT
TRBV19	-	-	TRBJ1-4	CASSRQTTNEKLFF	TGTGCCAGTAGTAGACAGACAACTAATGAAAAACTGTTTTTT
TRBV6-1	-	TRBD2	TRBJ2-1	CASRSSGSSYNEQFF	TGTGCCAGCCGTTCTAGCGGGAGCTCCTACAATGAGCAGTTCTTC
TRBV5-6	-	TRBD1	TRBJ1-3	CASSFLRDSSGNTIYF	TGTGCCAGCAGCTTCCTCCGGGACAGCTCTGGAAACACCATATATTTT
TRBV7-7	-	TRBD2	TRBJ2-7	CASSPLAGGYEQYF	TGTGCTAGCAGCCCGCTAGCGGGGGGCTACGAGCAGTACTTC
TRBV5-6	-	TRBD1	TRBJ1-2	CASSLGQGAEKGYTF	TGTGCCAGCAGCCTAGGACAGGGGGCGGAGAAAGGCTACACCTTC
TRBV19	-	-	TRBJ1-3	CASSMSRGGNTIYF	TGTGCCAGTAGTATGAGTAGGGGAGGAAACACCATATATTTT
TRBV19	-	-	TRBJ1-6	CASSIKQGTNSPLHF	TGTGCCAGTAGTATCAAACAGGGTACGAATTCACCCCTCCACTTT
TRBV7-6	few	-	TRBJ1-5	CASSLSVGQGSNQPQHF	TGTGCCAGCAGCTTATCCGTGGGGCAGGGTAGCAATCAGCCCCAGCATTTT
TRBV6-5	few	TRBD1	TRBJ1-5	CASSGGNGNQPQHF	TGTGCCAGCTCAGGGGGAAACGGCAATCAGCCCCAGCATTTT
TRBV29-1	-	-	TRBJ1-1	CSANREMDTEAFF	TGCAGCGCCAACAGGGAGATGGACACTGAAGCTTTCTTT